Listed here are 20 T cell receptor beta chains from one sample, sequenced in a study of early T cells in non-severe SARS-CoV-2 infection. TCRdb re-analysed the 5' RACE reads in MiXCR, keeping a single row per CDR3 protein. The data contain more than 65,000 distinct CDR3 sequences, about 4.6% of them singletons. The material sequenced was whole blood, taken at baseline. The receptors here all came from an adult who was a healthcare worker with PCR-confirmed SARS-CoV-2 infection or an uninfected control (not recorded which). The donor label of this sample is uncertain.

The chain carries TRBV28 and TRBJ1-5, with TRBD1 as a possible D gene (6 bases). V was cut by 5 bases and J by 5 bases, with 13 bases left in between. There are 14 residues in the CDR3. Germline loops: CDR1 MDHEN, CDR2 SYDVKM. The CDR3 DNA is TGTGCCAGCAGTCTTGCGGGGGCGGATCAGCCCCAGCATTTT. It encodes CASSLAGADQPQHF.

This clonotype was counted at least ten times. DNA of the CDR3: TGTGCCAGCATCCCTGGGGAGGGGATCTACAATGAGCAGTTCTTC. Its protein product is CASIPGEGIYNEQFF. This chain links TRBV13 with TRBJ2-1; TRBD2 matches at 7 bases. The CDR3 covers 15 residues. The germline V gene has CDR1 PRHDT and CDR2 FYEKMQ (reference sequence). The V segment lost 7 bases and the J segment 3 bases; nucleotides outside the gene matches: 9.

This clonotype was observed at least ten times. The chain carries TRBV10-3 and TRBJ2-7; 10 nucleotides align to TRBD2. The V gene's germline CDR1 is ENHRY and CDR2 SYGVKD. The CDR3 is made up of 16 amino acids. Trimming took 2 bases from V and 9 from J; bases not matched to a gene: 13. The DNA of the CDR3 is TGTGCCATCAGTGAGAACGTTGGGACTAGCGCCCCACCGCAGTACTTC. It codes for CAISENVGTSAPPQYF.

This sequence joins TRBV12-3 or TRBV12-4 and TRBJ2-7; the D gene could be TRBD1 or TRBD2 (5 bases each). This CDR3 region has 14 residues. The V end lost 4 bases, the J end lost 5 bases, and 15 bases lay between the germline ends. CDR3 sequence: CASSSVGPRDEQYF. CDR3 DNA: TGTGCCAGCAGTTCAGTGGGGCCGCGGGACGAGCAGTACTTC.

This clonotype has a count of ten or more. The chain employs TRBV12-3 or TRBV12-4 and TRBJ2-3, with 7 bases that match TRBD1. CDR3 length: 20 amino acids. V dropped 1 base and J dropped 0; count of bases not matched to a gene: 16. CDR3 amino acids: CASSLEVGTEIPSSTDTQYF. CDR3 DNA: TGTGCCAGCAGTTTAGAAGTAGGGACAGAAATCCCCTCTAGCACAGATACGCAGTATTTT.

This clonotype was observed at least ten times. The gene calls are TRBV7-2 and TRBJ1-6; a weak D match, TRBD1 (6 bases). CDR3 length: 15 residues. Trimming stripped 1 base from V and 6 bases from J, with 10 bases between. Per the germline V gene, CDR1 is SGHTA and CDR2 is FQGNSA. The CDR3 loop is CASSLGTGTNSPLHF. CDR3 DNA: TGTGCCAGCAGCTTAGGTACAGGGACTAATTCACCCCTCCACTTT.

On this clonotype itself: One end of the junction varies from germline; a read error may be responsible. The V and J genes are TRBV13 and TRBJ2-7, with D tentatively TRBD1 or TRBD2 (5 bases each). This CDR3 is 13 amino acids long. CDR1 and CDR2 (germline): PRHDT, FYEKMQ (reference sequence). CDR3 loop: CSSRDGAGHEQYF. CDR3 coding DNA: TGTTCCAGCAGGGATGGGGCGGGTCACGAGCAGTACTTC.

This clonotype appeared a few times. This sequence joins TRBV7-2 and TRBJ2-7, with 10 bases identical to TRBD2. The CDR3 is 16 residues long. The J segment lost 7 bases and the V segment lost 3 bases, leaving 12 bases of the junction unmatched. Germline CDR1 and CDR2: SGHTA and FQGNSA. The chain's CDR3 is CASSFFIAGGLGEQYF. The CDR3 nucleotides read TGTGCCAGCAGCTTCTTTATAGCGGGGGGTCTGGGTGAGCAGTACTTC.

Ten or more counts support this clonotype. The chain links TRBV29-1 to TRBJ1-2, with D possibly matching TRBD1 (5 bases). Trimming left V 7 bases short and J 3 bases short, with 12 bases between. Germline CDR1 is SQVTM and CDR2 is ANQGSEA. This CDR3 has 12 amino acids. The CDR3 DNA is TGCAGCGGTCAAACAGGAGACTATGGCTACACCTTC. Protein product: CSGQTGDYGYTF.

This rearrangement joins TRBV7-2 to TRBJ2-7, with 9 nucleotides matching TRBD2. There are 15 residues in the CDR3. CDR1 SGHTA and CDR2 FQGNSA come from the germline V gene. The V and J ends lost 6 bases and 1 base, in that order; junction bases with no gene match: 7. CDR3 protein: CASSPIAGVSYEQYF. The CDR3 DNA reads TGTGCCAGCAGTCCGATAGCGGGGGTGTCCTACGAGCAGTACTTC. Based on the CDR3 plus reference TRBV7-2 and TRBJ2-7, the full variable domain is GAGVSQSPSNKVTEKGKDVELRCDPISGHTALYWYRQSLGQGLEFLIYFQGNSAPDKSGLPSDRFSAERTGGSVSTLTIQRTQQEDSAVYLCASSPIAGVSYEQYFGPGTRLTVT.

This clonotype was found many times. This chain uses TRBV6-5 with TRBJ1-1; no definite D call. V shed 5 bases and J shed 10 bases, with 14 bases lying between them. The CDR3 consists of 12 residues. Per germline, CDR1 MNHEY and CDR2 SVGAGI. The CDR3 is CASSLRGSAAFF. DNA for the CDR3: TGTGCCAGCAGTCTCCGTGGGTCGGCAGCTTTCTTT.

The J gene is TRBJ2-5, the V gene TRBV29-1; TRBD1 is a possible D gene (5 bases). Germline V gene data show CDR1 as SQVTM and CDR2 as ANQGSEA. This CDR3 spans 12 amino acids. With 3 bases removed from V and 4 bases from J, the gap between germline ends came to 9 bases. This CDR3 reads CSVDKRGETQYF. In DNA form, the CDR3 reads TGCAGCGTTGACAAAAGGGGAGAGACCCAGTACTTC. Full variable domain (rest looked up from reference TRBV29-1 and TRBJ2-5): SAVISQKPSRDICQRGTSLTIQCQVDSQVTMMFWYRQQPGQSLTLIATANQGSEATYESGFVIDKFPISRPNLTFSTLTVSNMSPEDSSIYLCSVDKRGETQYFGPGTRLLVL.

This clonotype was recorded many times. The CDR3 bases are TGCGCCAGCAGCCAGGGACAGAGTCAGGCTACTATTCAAGAGACCCAGTACTTC. Translation gives CASSQGQSQATIQETQYF. V is TRBV4-3 and J is TRBJ2-5, with 7 bases fitting TRBD1. The CDR3 runs 18 residues. Germline lookup yields CDR1 LGHNA and CDR2 YSLEER. V lost 3 bases to trimming and J lost 2 bases; unmatched junction nucleotides: 15.

This clonotype appeared many times. This chain uses TRBV12-3 or TRBV12-4 with TRBJ2-7, with 7 bases identical to TRBD1. The CDR3 sequence is 15 residues long. The V segment lost 4 bases and the J segment 0 bases; nucleotides outside the gene matches: 6. CDR3 protein: CASSSGQRSSYEQYF. The DNA of the CDR3 is TGTGCCAGCAGTTCGGGACAGCGGAGCTCCTACGAGCAGTACTTC.

This clonotype was seen many times. The chain is built from TRBV7-2 and TRBJ1-1; D is unclear. V dropped 4 bases and J dropped 2 bases, with 8 bases sitting between them. The CDR3 is made up of 13 amino acids. CDR1 SGHTA and CDR2 FQGNSA come from the germline V gene. CDR3 in DNA: TGTGCCAGCAGCTCAGACACAAACACTGAAGCTTTCTTT. This gives the protein CASSSDTNTEAFF.

This chain links TRBV6-1 with TRBJ1-2, with 7 bases aligning to TRBD1. This CDR3 region has 15 residues. Germline V lookup: CDR1 MNHNS, CDR2 SASEGT. The ends lost 2 bases at V and 0 bases at J; junction bases unmatched: 3. The DNA of the CDR3 is TGTGCCAGCAGTGAATGGACAGGTCCTAACTATGGCTACACCTTC. It translates to CASSEWTGPNYGYTF.

This clonotype was observed at least ten times. The V and J genes are TRBV9 and TRBJ2-1, with 7 bases fitting TRBD1. The CDR3 loop spans 17 amino acids. The germline V gene has CDR1 SGDLS and CDR2 YYNGEE. The junction had 9 bases not matched to a gene; V was cut back by 3 bases and J by 0 bases. CDR3 in amino acids: CASSASHRGFSYNEQFF. In DNA, the CDR3 is TGTGCCAGCAGCGCTAGCCACAGGGGTTTCTCCTACAATGAGCAGTTCTTC. The full variable domain, completed using reference TRBV9 and TRBJ2-1, is DSGVTQTPKHLITATGQRVTLRCSPRSGDLSVYWYQQSLDQGLQFLIQYYNGEERAKGNILERFSAQQFPDLHSELNLSSLELGDSALYFCASSASHRGFSYNEQFFGPGTRLTVL.

This clonotype was seen many times. The chain links TRBV6-5 to TRBJ2-5, with 11 positions matching TRBD1. Germline-derived CDR1 and CDR2 are MNHEY and SVGAGI. Trimming cost V 5 bases and J 5 bases; bases outside gene matches: 7. The CDR3 is made up of 15 amino acids. Here the CDR3 reads CASSRPGQGVETQYF. The DNA for the CDR3 is TGTGCCAGCAGTAGACCGGGACAGGGGGTCGAGACCCAGTACTTC.

This clonotype was counted ten times or more. The chain has TRBV20-1 and TRBJ1-5; D ambiguous. Trimming removed 0 bases from V and 3 bases from J, with 12 bases in between. From germline, CDR1 is DFQATT and CDR2 SNEGSKA (reference sequence). The CDR3 runs to 15 residues. The CDR3 is CSAREAALLNQPQHF. CDR3 in DNA: TGCAGTGCTAGAGAGGCGGCCCTTCTCAATCAGCCCCAGCATTTT.

At least ten counts were recorded for this clonotype. The V gene is TRBV6-2 or TRBV6-3, the J gene TRBJ1-1, with unresolved D. The V and J ends lost 2 bases and 3 bases respectively, with 13 bases between them. The V gene's germline CDR1 is MNHEY and CDR2 SVGEGT. The CDR3 loop spans 15 amino acids. The CDR3 loop reads CASSYRGPPHTEAFF. CDR3 nucleotide sequence: TGTGCCAGCAGTTACCGAGGCCCCCCCCACACTGAAGCTTTCTTT.